The 19 T cell receptor beta chains below were found in one sample sequenced in a study of naive and memory T cell subsets. An equimolar mix of two oligonucleotides served as the beta constant-region primer for TRBC1 and TRBC2. Using its own MiXCR run on the UMI-ligation and nested PCR reads, TCRdb lists one record per CDR3 protein. The table lists under 150,000 distinct CDR3 sequences, about 18% of them singletons, with 0.14% to 0.15% in the top ten. Sequenced sample: naive CD4+ T cells from blood. The receptors derive from a human donor in good health.

The J gene is TRBJ2-4, the V gene TRBV7-8; weak D call: TRBD2 (6 bases). This CDR3 has 13 amino acids. Per the germline V gene, CDR1 is SGHVS and CDR2 is FQNEAQ. CDR3 nucleotide sequence: TGTGCTACGGCGGCGGGGTCCAAAAACATTCAGTACTTC. It yields the protein CATAAGSKNIQYF.

This clonotype was observed at least ten times. The J gene is TRBJ2-7, the V gene TRBV2; unclear D gene. This CDR3 has 12 amino acids. V lost 5 bases and J 7 bases, leaving 12 bases between the germline ends. The germline V gene has CDR1 SNHLY and CDR2 FYNNEI. The CDR3 DNA reads TGTGCCAGCAGTCGAGGCCAGGAGGAGCAGTACTTC. Residues: CASSRGQEEQYF.

In its sample, this clonotype was seen a few times. This CDR3 reads CASNLGQGRIYGYTF. The CDR3 DNA is TGTGCCAGCAACCTAGGACAGGGGCGAATCTATGGCTACACCTTC. The chain carries TRBV7-9 and TRBJ1-2, with 9 bases matching TRBD1. The CDR3 consists of 15 residues. Germline V gene lookup returns CDR1 SEHNR and CDR2 FQNEAQ (reference sequence). V dropped 7 bases and J dropped 4; count of bases not matched to a gene: 10.

This chain joins TRBV20-1 and TRBJ2-3; weak D call: TRBD2 (6 bases). V was pared by 3 bases and J by 5 bases, with 9 bases between. This CDR3 comprises 12 residues. Germline CDR1 DFQATT, CDR2 SNEGSKA (reference sequence). The CDR3 sequence: CSASGSRDTQYF. The CDR3 DNA is TGCAGTGCTAGCGGGAGTAGAGATACGCAGTATTTT.

This sequence joins TRBV18 and TRBJ1-3; 9 nucleotides match TRBD1. With V trimmed by 6 bases and J by 4 bases, 4 bases remained unmatched. The CDR3 loop spans 14 amino acids. The germline V gene has CDR1 KGHSH and CDR2 LQKENI. The CDR3 DNA is TGTGCCAGCTCGCAACAGGGGGCCGGAAACACCATATATTTT. Amino acids: CASSQQGAGNTIYF.

This clonotype has at least ten counts. This chain links TRBV29-1 with TRBJ1-5; D unclear. Germline V gene sequence: CDR1 SQVTM, CDR2 ANQGSEA. This CDR3 has 13 amino acids. Between the trimmed V and J ends, which lost 4 bases and 9 bases, there was a span of 16 bases. CDR3 amino acids: CSVVEWVMGPQHF. DNA of the CDR3: TGCAGCGTTGTCGAGTGGGTAATGGGGCCCCAGCATTTT.

The rearrangement joins TRBV13 to TRBJ2-1, with 8 bases aligning to TRBD2. Germline assignment: CDR1 PRHDT and CDR2 FYEKMQ (reference sequence). After removal of 7 bases from V and 7 bases from J, the junction contained 15 bases not matched to a gene. The CDR3 runs to 16 residues. The CDR3 is CASTHSGTRGRNEQFF. CDR3 sequence (DNA): TGTGCCAGCACCCACTCGGGGACTAGGGGTCGGAATGAGCAGTTCTTC.

The chain links TRBV7-2 to TRBJ1-1; TRBD1 matches at 7 bases. Germline CDR1 reads SGHTA; CDR2 reads FQGNSA. This CDR3 is 14 amino acids long. V shed 5 bases, J shed 4 bases, and the junction held 7 bases outside the gene matches. CDR3 region: CASSEQQGVTEAFF. CDR3 DNA sequence: TGTGCCAGCAGCGAGCAGCAGGGGGTCACTGAAGCTTTCTTT.

For this clonotype: This clone may be a read error of a much larger clone one base away. The V and J genes are TRBV7-9 and TRBJ2-7, with 7 bases that match TRBD1. The CDR3 is 12 residues long. Germline lookup yields CDR1 SEHNR and CDR2 FQNEAQ (reference sequence). The CDR3 loop reads CTSSRDSYEQYF. In DNA form, the CDR3 reads TGTACCAGCAGTCGGGACAGTTACGAGCAGTACTTC.

V and J are TRBV12-3 or TRBV12-4 and TRBJ1-1; a possible D gene is TRBD1 (5 bases). Trimming took 8 bases from V and 4 from J, leaving 17 bases between them. This CDR3 comprises 14 residues. CDR3 loop: CASGIGQGFTEAFF. The CDR3, as DNA: TGTGCCAGCGGTATTGGGCAGGGCTTCACTGAAGCTTTCTTT.

This clonotype was seen a handful of times. The rearrangement joins TRBV20-1 to TRBJ2-4; the match to TRBD2 covers 8 bases. V shed 0 bases, J shed 1 base, and the junction held 5 bases outside the gene matches. CDR1 and CDR2 from the germline V gene are DFQATT and SNEGSKA (reference sequence). The CDR3 has 16 residues. CDR3 in DNA: TGCAGTGCTAGAGACGGCGGGGGGCCGGCCAAAAACATTCAGTACTTC. Protein: CSARDGGGPAKNIQYF.

The chain combines TRBV20-1 with TRBJ2-2; TRBD2 matches at 8 bases. The J segment lost 5 bases and the V segment lost 6 bases, leaving 20 bases of the junction unmatched. This CDR3 contains 18 residues. Germline V gene lookup returns CDR1 DFQATT and CDR2 SNEGSKA (reference sequence). The CDR3 coding sequence is TGCAGTGCGTCCCCTAGGCCAGCAGACGGGGGGGGTACCGGGGAGCTGTTTTTT. Residues: CSASPRPADGGGTGELFF.

This clonotype was detected ten times or more. This chain connects TRBV11-3 to TRBJ2-1; D remains ambiguous. Germline assignment: CDR1 SGHNT and CDR2 YENEEA. This CDR3 is built from 14 residues. The germline V and J ends were trimmed by 1 base and 4 bases, with 8 bases remaining between them. CDR3 protein: CASSLGPDYNEQFF. The CDR3 DNA reads TGTGCCAGCAGCTTAGGTCCGGATTACAATGAGCAGTTCTTC.

This rearrangement joins TRBV6-6 to TRBJ2-5, with 8 positions matching TRBD1. V trimming: 7 bases; J trimming: 1 base; junction bases outside the gene matches: 8. Germline assignment: CDR1 MNHNY and CDR2 SVGAGI (reference sequence). The CDR3 extends over 15 amino acids. Here the CDR3 reads CASTDTGGFQETQYF. CDR3 bases: TGTGCCAGCACCGATACAGGGGGGTTCCAAGAGACCCAGTACTTC.

About this clonotype itself: A much larger clone differs from this one at a single base, so this may be a read error. The chain employs TRBV28 and TRBJ2-3; 8 bases map to TRBD2. Germline CDR1 reads MDHEN; CDR2 reads SYDVKM. The V gene end was trimmed by 5 bases and the J gene end by 0 bases; junction bases not matched to a gene: 13. The CDR3 totals 18 residues. The CDR3 reads CASSMSGGRPPSTDTQYF. The CDR3 bases are TGTGCCAGCAGTATGAGTGGCGGGAGGCCTCCTAGCACAGATACGCAGTATTTT.

This clonotype was recorded a few times. V is TRBV5-6 and J is TRBJ1-1, with D hard to call. Germline-derived CDR1 and CDR2 are SGHDT and YYEEEE. There are 11 residues in the CDR3. V gave up 4 bases and J gave up 3 bases, with 4 bases separating them. DNA of the CDR3: TGTGCCAGCAGCATACACACTGAAGCTTTCTTT. Amino acids: CASSIHTEAFF. Full variable domain (outside the CDR3, taken from reference TRBV5-6 and TRBJ1-1): DAGVTQSPTHLIKTRGQQVTLRCSPKSGHDTVSWYQQALGQGPQFIFQYYEEEERQRGNFPDRFSGHQFPNYSSELNVNALLLGDSALYLCASSIHTEAFFGQGTRLTVV.

This clonotype was observed at least ten times. This chain links TRBV2 with TRBJ2-7; no clear D gene. Trimming stripped 3 bases from V and 2 bases from J, with 8 bases between. The CDR3 spans 13 residues. CDR1 SNHLY and CDR2 FYNNEI come from the germline V gene. CDR3 DNA: TGTGCCAGCAGTGATTCGGTAACCTACGAGCAGTACTTC. Translating gives CASSDSVTYEQYF.

This rearrangement joins TRBV5-1 to TRBJ2-7, with 7 bases that match TRBD2. With 0 bases clipped from V and 0 bases from J, the junction kept 3 bases outside the gene matches. The CDR3 consists of 15 residues. Germline V lookup: CDR1 SGHRS, CDR2 YFSETQ. The CDR3 region has the DNA TGCGCCAGCAGCTTGGGCGGGAGTGTCTCCTACGAGCAGTACTTC. Residues: CASSLGGSVSYEQYF.

The J gene is TRBJ2-3, the V gene TRBV6-2 or TRBV6-3; the D is unclear. Trimming shortened V by 2 bases and J by 4 bases, and 16 bases separated the two germline ends. This CDR3 comprises 16 residues. In germline, CDR1 is MNHEY, CDR2 SVGEGT. The CDR3 coding sequence is TGTGCCAGCAGTTACCGCCTAGAGATCCCCTCAGATACGCAGTATTTT. Its translation: CASSYRLEIPSDTQYF.